These 14 T cell receptor beta chains came from one sample sequenced in a study of CD8+ T cells in alopecia areata. In each case, RNA was isolated and then reverse transcribed into cDNA as the sequencing template. Clones were read by immunoSEQ multiplex PCR, and TCRdb kept only the in-frame ones, dropping some. The top ten clones hold around 4.3% of a sample with about 210,000 clones, under 70% of them seen once. Treatment specified: oral pan-JAK inhibitor, 5-10 mg twice daily. The sequences come from CD4+ T cells sorted from blood, collected at week 4, from a patient treated with tofacitinib. These receptor sequences come from a human donor with alopecia areata.

V and J are TRBV5-1 and TRBJ2-7, with a possible D match to TRBD1 (5 bases). The CDR3 totals 15 residues. The ends were cut back, 1 base at V and 2 bases at J, with 13 bases in the middle. Germline loops: CDR1 SGHRS, CDR2 YFSETQ. The DNA of the CDR3 is TGCGCCAGCAGCTTGTCTACAGGCCAGACCTACGAGCAGTACTTC. Amino acids: CASSLSTGQTYEQYF.

The J gene is TRBJ2-7, the V gene TRBV2; D not certain. The CDR3 covers 12 residues. The ends were cut back, 6 bases at V and 2 bases at J, with 8 bases in the middle. The V gene's germline CDR1 is SNHLY and CDR2 FYNNEI. The CDR3 nucleotides read TGTGCCAGCAGCAGCAGTCCCTACGAGCAGTACTTC. Encoded protein: CASSSSPYEQYF.

The V and J genes are TRBV27 and TRBJ1-6; D gene unclear. Germline V gene sequence: CDR1 MNHEY, CDR2 SMNVEV (reference sequence). The CDR3 runs 13 residues. The germline V and J ends were trimmed by 4 bases and 11 bases, with 12 bases remaining between them. CDR3 sequence reads: CASSSQRPAPLHF. CDR3 bases: TGTGCCAGCAGTTCACAGCGTCCGGCACCCCTCCACTTT.

The CDR3 nucleotides read TGTGCCAGCAGCTTGGCTAGCTCCTATAATTCACCCCTCCACTTT. Amino acid sequence: CASSLASSYNSPLHF. This chain connects TRBV5-4 to TRBJ1-6, with D unresolved. This CDR3 comprises 15 residues. Per germline, CDR1 SGHNT and CDR2 YYREEE (reference sequence). Deletions cut 0 bases from V and 0 bases from J, with 4 bases between.

The chain has TRBV27 and TRBJ1-2; tentatively, D is TRBD1 (5 bases). V dropped 5 bases and J dropped 2 bases, with 15 bases sitting between them. Germline-derived CDR1 and CDR2 are MNHEY and SMNVEV (reference sequence). This CDR3 has 15 residues. The CDR3 DNA sequence: TGTGCCAGCAGTACTGCAGGGTGGCTGAACTATGGCTACACCTTC. This codes for CASSTAGWLNYGYTF.

This clone was found a few times. V and J are TRBV30 and TRBJ1-1; a possible D gene is TRBD1 (5 bases). The CDR3 runs 13 residues. V lost 1 base and J 1 base, leaving 7 bases between the germline ends. Germline CDR1 is GTSNPN and CDR2 is SVGIG (reference sequence). CDR3 DNA: TGTGCCTGGAGTGGACAGTGGAACACTGAAGCTTTCTTT. Translated, it gives CAWSGQWNTEAFF.

This chain connects TRBV29-1 to TRBJ1-2; unclear D gene. This CDR3 region has 13 residues. V gave up 6 bases and J gave up 0 bases, with 11 bases separating them. CDR1 and CDR2 (germline): SQVTM, ANQGSEA. The CDR3, as DNA: TGCAGCGTGTCCCCCCAAACTAACTATGGCTACACCTTC. It codes for CSVSPQTNYGYTF. The whole variable domain, remainder taken from reference TRBV29-1 and TRBJ1-2, is SAVISQKPSRDICQRGTSLTIQCQVDSQVTMMFWYRQQPGQSLTLIATANQGSEATYESGFVIDKFPISRPNLTFSTLTVSNMSPEDSSIYLCSVSPQTNYGYTFGSGTRLTVV.

The V call is TRBV5-1, the J call TRBJ1-4, with TRBD1 identical over 7 bases. With V trimmed by 1 base and J by 8 bases, 5 bases remained unmatched. This CDR3 region has 14 residues. CDR1 and CDR2 from the germline V gene are SGHRS and YFSETQ. This chain's CDR3 is CASSLTGVEEKLFF. The CDR3 DNA is TGCGCCAGCAGCTTGACAGGGGTGGAGGAAAAACTGTTTTTT. The variable domain in full, completed from reference TRBV5-1 and TRBJ1-4, reads KAGVTQTPRYLIKTRGQQVTLSCSPISGHRSVSWYQQTPGQGLQFLFEYFSETQRNKGNFPGRFSGRQFSNSRSEMNVSTLELGDSALYLCASSLTGVEEKLFFGSGTQLSVL.

Only a few counts were recorded for this clone. The chain joins TRBV2 to TRBJ1-1; 8 bases map to TRBD1. The CDR3 is 15 residues long. After removal of 2 bases from V and 5 bases from J, the junction contained 7 bases not matched to a gene. Germline V gene data show CDR1 as SNHLY and CDR2 as FYNNEI. CDR3 nucleotides: TGTGCCAGCAGTGAAAGGCAGGGGGCTGGTACTGAAGCTTTCTTT. This sequence encodes CASSERQGAGTEAFF.

The chain joins TRBV7-2 to TRBJ2-4; no definite D call. The CDR3 loop spans 11 amino acids. With 3 bases removed from V and 7 bases from J, the gap between germline ends came to 4 bases. Germline V CDR1 and CDR2: SGHTA, FQGNSA. The CDR3 spells CASSLGNIQYF. CDR3 bases: TGTGCCAGCAGCTTGGGGAACATTCAGTACTTC. The entire variable domain, with the rest obtained from reference TRBV7-2 and TRBJ2-4, is as follows: GAGVSQSPSNKVTEKGKDVELRCDPISGHTALYWYRQSLGQGLEFLIYFQGNSAPDKSGLPSDRFSAERTGGSVSTLTIQRTQQEDSAVYLCASSLGNIQYFGAGTRLSVL.

This chain joins TRBV5-6 and TRBJ1-5; no clear D. Germline lookup yields CDR1 SGHDT and CDR2 YYEEEE. The CDR3 covers 14 residues. V lost 4 bases, J lost 2 bases, and 10 bases lay in between. CDR3 protein: CASSPMNGNQPQHF. The CDR3 region has the DNA TGTGCCAGCAGCCCTATGAATGGCAATCAGCCCCAGCATTTT.

As DNA, the CDR3 is TGTGCCATCAGTGAGTCCGAACTGGCGGGCGCAGATACGCAGTATTTT. Translating gives CAISESELAGADTQYF. This chain connects TRBV10-3 to TRBJ2-3; D is possibly TRBD2 (5 bases). Germline V gene data show CDR1 as ENHRY and CDR2 as SYGVKD. V was cut by 0 bases and J by 4 bases, with 14 bases left in between. This CDR3 is 16 amino acids long.

This sequence joins TRBV10-3 and TRBJ1-2, with 7 nucleotides matching TRBD1. The CDR3 consists of 13 residues. Germline V gene sequence: CDR1 ENHRY, CDR2 SYGVKD. With 2 bases clipped from V and 3 bases from J, the junction kept 0 bases outside the gene matches. In nucleotides, the CDR3 is TGTGCCATCAGTGAGGACAGGGACTATGGCTACACCTTC. Amino acids: CAISEDRDYGYTF.

The chain links TRBV10-3 to TRBJ1-4, with D tentatively TRBD1 (5 bases). Trimming removed 8 bases at V and 7 bases at J, with 14 bases between. This CDR3 is built from 13 residues. The germline V gene has CDR1 ENHRY and CDR2 SYGVKD. CDR3 sequence (DNA): TGTGCCATCGCCCGCCCAGGGAGTGAAAAACTGTTTTTT. It yields the protein CAIARPGSEKLFF.